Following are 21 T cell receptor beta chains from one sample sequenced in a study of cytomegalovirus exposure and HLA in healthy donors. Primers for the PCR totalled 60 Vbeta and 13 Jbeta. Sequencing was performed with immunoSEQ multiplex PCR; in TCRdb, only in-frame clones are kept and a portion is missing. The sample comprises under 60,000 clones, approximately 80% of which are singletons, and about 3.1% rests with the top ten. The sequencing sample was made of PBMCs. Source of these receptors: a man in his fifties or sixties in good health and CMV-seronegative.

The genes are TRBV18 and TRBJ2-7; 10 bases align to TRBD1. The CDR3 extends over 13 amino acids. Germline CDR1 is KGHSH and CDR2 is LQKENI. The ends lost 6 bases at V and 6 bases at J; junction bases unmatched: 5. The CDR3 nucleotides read TGTGCCAGCTCGTCGGGACAGGGGATCGAGCAGTACTTC. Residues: CASSSGQGIEQYF.

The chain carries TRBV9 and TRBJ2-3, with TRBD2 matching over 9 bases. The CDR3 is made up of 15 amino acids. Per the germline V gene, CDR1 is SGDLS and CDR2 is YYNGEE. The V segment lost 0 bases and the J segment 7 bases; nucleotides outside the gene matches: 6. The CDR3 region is CASSVGGGGAHTQYF. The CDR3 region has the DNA TGTGCCAGCAGCGTAGGGGGCGGGGGGGCTCATACGCAGTATTTT.

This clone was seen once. The CDR3 bases are TGTGCCAGCAGCTTGCCAGGGGCGAATCAGCCCCAGCATTTT. Its protein is CASSLPGANQPQHF. The chain joins TRBV5-4 to TRBJ1-5; a possible D gene is TRBD1 (6 bases). Trimming cost V 1 base and J 4 bases, with 9 bases left between them. The germline V gene has CDR1 SGHNT and CDR2 YYREEE (reference sequence). The CDR3 loop spans 14 amino acids.

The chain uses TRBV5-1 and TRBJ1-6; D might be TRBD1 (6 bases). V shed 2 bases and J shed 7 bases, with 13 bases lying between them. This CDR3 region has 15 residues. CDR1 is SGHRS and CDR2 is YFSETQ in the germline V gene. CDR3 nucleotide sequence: TGCGCCAGCAGCTTTGAGGGGGGGAGGAATTCACCCCTCCACTTT. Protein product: CASSFEGGRNSPLHF.

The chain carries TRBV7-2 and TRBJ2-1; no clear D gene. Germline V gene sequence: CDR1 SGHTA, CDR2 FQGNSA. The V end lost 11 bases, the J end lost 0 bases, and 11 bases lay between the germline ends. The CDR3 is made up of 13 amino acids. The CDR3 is CAVRKSSYNEQFF. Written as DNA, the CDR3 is TGTGCCGTACGCAAGAGCTCCTACAATGAGCAGTTCTTC. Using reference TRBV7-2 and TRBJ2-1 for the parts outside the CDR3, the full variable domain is GAGVSQSPSNKVTEKGKDVELRCDPISGHTALYWYRQSLGQGLEFLIYFQGNSAPDKSGLPSDRFSAERTGGSVSTLTIQRTQQEDSAVYLCAVRKSSYNEQFFGPGTRLTVL.

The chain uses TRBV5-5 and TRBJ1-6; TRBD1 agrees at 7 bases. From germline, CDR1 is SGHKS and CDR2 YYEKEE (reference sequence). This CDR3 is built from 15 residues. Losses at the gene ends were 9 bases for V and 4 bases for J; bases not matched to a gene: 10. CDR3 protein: CATQQGREYNSPLHF. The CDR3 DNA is TGTGCCACCCAACAGGGGCGAGAGTATAATTCACCCCTCCACTTT.

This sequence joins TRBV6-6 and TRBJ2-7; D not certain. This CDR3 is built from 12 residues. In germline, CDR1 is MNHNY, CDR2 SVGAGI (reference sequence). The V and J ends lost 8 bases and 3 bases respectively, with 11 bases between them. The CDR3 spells CASSEQSYEQYF. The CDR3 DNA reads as TGTGCCAGCTCGGAGCAGAGCTACGAGCAGTACTTC.

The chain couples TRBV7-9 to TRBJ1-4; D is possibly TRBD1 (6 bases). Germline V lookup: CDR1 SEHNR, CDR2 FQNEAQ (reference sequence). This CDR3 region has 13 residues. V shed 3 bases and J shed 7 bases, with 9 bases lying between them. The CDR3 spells CASSLGAGEKLFF. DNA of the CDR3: TGTGCCAGCAGCTTGGGGGCCGGTGAAAAACTGTTTTTT.

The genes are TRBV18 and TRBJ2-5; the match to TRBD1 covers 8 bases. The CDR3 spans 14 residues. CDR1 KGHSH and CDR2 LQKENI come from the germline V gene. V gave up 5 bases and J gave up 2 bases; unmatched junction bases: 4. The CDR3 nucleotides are TGTGCCAGCTCAAGGACAGGGACGCAAGAGACCCAGTACTTC. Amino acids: CASSRTGTQETQYF.

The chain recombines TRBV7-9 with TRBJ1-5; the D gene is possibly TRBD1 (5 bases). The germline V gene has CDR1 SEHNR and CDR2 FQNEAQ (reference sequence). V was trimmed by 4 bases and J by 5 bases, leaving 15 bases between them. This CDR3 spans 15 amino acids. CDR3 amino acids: CASSSNAGFHQPQHF. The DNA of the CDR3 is TGTGCCAGCAGCTCGAACGCAGGGTTTCATCAGCCCCAGCATTTT.

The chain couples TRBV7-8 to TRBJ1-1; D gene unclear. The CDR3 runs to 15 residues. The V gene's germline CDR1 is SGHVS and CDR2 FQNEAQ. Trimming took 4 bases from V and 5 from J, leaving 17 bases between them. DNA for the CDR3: TGTGCCAGCAGCTGGCTGTCTGGGCAGGTGACTGAAGCTTTCTTT. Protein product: CASSWLSGQVTEAFF.

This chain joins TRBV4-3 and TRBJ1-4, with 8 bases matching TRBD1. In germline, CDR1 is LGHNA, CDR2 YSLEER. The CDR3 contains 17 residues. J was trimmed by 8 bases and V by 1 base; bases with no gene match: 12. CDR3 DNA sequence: TGCGCCAGCAGCCAAGGATCTCCAGGGGGCATTAGGGAAAAACTGTTTTTT. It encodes CASSQGSPGGIREKLFF.

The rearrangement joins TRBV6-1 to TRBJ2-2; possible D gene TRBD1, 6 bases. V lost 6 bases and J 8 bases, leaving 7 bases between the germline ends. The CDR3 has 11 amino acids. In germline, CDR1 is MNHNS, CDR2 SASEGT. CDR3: CASRTGGELFF. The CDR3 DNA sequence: TGTGCCAGCAGAACAGGGGGGGAGCTGTTTTTT.

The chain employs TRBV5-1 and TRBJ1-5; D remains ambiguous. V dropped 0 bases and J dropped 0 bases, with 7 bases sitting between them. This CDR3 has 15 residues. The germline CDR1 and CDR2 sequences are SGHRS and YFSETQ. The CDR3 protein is CASSLGQYSNQPQHF. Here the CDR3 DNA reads TGCGCCAGCAGCTTGGGGCAGTATAGCAATCAGCCCCAGCATTTT.

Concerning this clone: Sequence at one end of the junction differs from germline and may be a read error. CDR3 DNA: TGTGCCAGCAGCGGGGGATCGACTTCTCACTTC. Translated, it gives CASSGGSTSHF. The V and J genes are TRBV6-5 and TRBJ1-2, with a weak D call TRBD1 (5 bases). Germline CDR1 and CDR2: MNHEY and SVGAGI. The CDR3 has 11 amino acids.

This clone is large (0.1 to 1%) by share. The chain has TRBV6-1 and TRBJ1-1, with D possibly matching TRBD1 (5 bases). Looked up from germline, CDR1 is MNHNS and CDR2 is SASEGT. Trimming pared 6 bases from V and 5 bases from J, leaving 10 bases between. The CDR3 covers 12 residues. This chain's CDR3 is CASSIGETEAFF. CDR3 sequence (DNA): TGTGCCAGCAGCATAGGGGAAACTGAAGCTTTCTTT.

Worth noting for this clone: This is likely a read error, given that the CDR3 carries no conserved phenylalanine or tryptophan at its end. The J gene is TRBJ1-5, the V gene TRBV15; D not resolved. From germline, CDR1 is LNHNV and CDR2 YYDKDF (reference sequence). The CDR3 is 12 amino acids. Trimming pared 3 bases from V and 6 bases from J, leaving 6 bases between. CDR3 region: CATSSSSQPQHL. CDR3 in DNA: TGTGCCACCAGCAGTTCTAGTCAGCCCCAGCATCTT.

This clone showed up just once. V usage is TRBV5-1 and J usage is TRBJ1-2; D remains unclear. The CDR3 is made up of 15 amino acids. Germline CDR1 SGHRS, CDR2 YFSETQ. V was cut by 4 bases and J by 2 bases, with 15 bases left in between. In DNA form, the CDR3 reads TGCGCCAGCAGCCCGGGCGGGTCCTTAAACTATGGCTACACCTTC. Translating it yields CASSPGGSLNYGYTF.

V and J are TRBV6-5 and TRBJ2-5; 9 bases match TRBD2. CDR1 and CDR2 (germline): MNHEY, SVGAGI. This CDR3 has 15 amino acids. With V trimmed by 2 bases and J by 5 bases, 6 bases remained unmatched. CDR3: CASSYGGGAMETQYF. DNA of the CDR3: TGTGCCAGCAGTTACGGCGGGGGGGCAATGGAGACCCAGTACTTC.

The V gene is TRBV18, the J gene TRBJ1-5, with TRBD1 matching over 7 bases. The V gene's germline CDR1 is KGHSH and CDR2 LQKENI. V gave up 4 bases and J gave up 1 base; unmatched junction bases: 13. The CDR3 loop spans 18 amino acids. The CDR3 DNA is TGTGCCAGCTCACTTGCCCCGACTCAGGGGGTGAGCAATCAGCCCCAGCATTTT. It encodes CASSLAPTQGVSNQPQHF.

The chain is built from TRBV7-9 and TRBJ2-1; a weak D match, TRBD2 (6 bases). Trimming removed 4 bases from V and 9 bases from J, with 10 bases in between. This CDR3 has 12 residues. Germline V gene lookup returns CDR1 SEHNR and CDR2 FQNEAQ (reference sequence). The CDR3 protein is CASSYGLSEQFF. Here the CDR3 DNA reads TGTGCCAGCAGCTATGGACTATCTGAGCAGTTCTTC.